A selection of T cell receptor beta chains follows, all from one sample in a study of blood T cell repertoires in COVID-19. Some clones are missing from TCRdb's copy, which holds only in-frame ones; the method was immunoSEQ multiplex PCR. This table holds more than 200,000 clones, 85% to 90% found once. The sequenced sample consisted of peripheral blood. The receptor set was obtained from a woman aged 45 to 65 with COVID-19, enrolled during active disease. CDR3s include the opening cysteine and the closing phenylalanine or tryptophan. The D gene is left open where the match is weak. Clone size is not always given. Where it is, it says once, few, many or a class for expanded clones.

V	D	size	J	CDR3	DNA
TRBV19	-	-	TRBJ1-1	CASSIGGGTEAFF	TGTGCCAGTAGTATCGGGGGAGGGACTGAAGCTTTCTTT
TRBV7-6	-	-	TRBJ1-3	CASSLRSDGNTIYF	TGTGCCAGCAGCTTAAGGAGCGATGGAAACACCATATATTTT
TRBV11-3	TRBD2	once	TRBJ2-1	CASSSLAGVNNEQFF	TGTGCCAGCAGCTCCTTGGCGGGGGTTAACAATGAGCAGTTCTTC
TRBV10-2	-	once	TRBJ1-2	CASSAGDGYTF	TGCGCCAGCAGTGCGGGGGATGGCTACACCTTC
TRBV7-2	-	-	TRBJ2-7	CASSAKGLKGPYGEQYF	TGTGCCAGCAGCGCAAAGGGACTCAAGGGCCCCTATGGCGAGCAGTACTTC
TRBV19	TRBD1	-	TRBJ2-2	CASSPWTGRDTGELFF	TGTGCCAGTAGTCCCTGGACAGGGCGGGACACCGGGGAGCTGTTTTTT
TRBV6-2/TRBV6-3	-	few	TRBJ1-4	CASSTYGLGREKLFF	TGTGCCAGCAGTACATACGGATTGGGGCGGGAAAAACTGTTTTTT
TRBV19	-	-	TRBJ2-2	CASSIPGFDTGELFF	TGTGCCAGTAGTATACCAGGGTTCGACACCGGGGAGCTGTTTTTT
TRBV19	TRBD1	-	TRBJ1-5	CASKEGAGRSNQPQHF	TGTGCCAGTAAAGAGGGGGCAGGGAGGAGCAATCAGCCCCAGCATTTT
TRBV27	TRBD2	-	TRBJ2-1	CASSFLTSGNEQFF	TGTGCCAGCAGCTTTTTGACTAGCGGAAATGAGCAGTTCTTC
TRBV7-2	TRBD2	-	TRBJ2-1	CASSLAGGAGKVSEQFF	TGTGCCAGCAGCTTAGCTGGGGGAGCGGGGAAGGTCAGTGAGCAGTTCTTC
TRBV19	TRBD1	-	TRBJ1-1	CASLWDRGSEAFF	TGTGCCAGTTTATGGGACAGGGGATCTGAAGCTTTCTTT
TRBV4-1	TRBD2	-	TRBJ2-3	CASSQDASRGGAYTDTQYF	TGCGCCAGCAGCCAAGATGCCTCCCGGGGGGGGGCCTACACAGATACGCAGTATTTT
TRBV19	-	-	TRBJ1-5	CASSISSGLVQPQHF	TGTGCCAGTAGTATAAGTTCAGGGTTAGTTCAGCCCCAGCATTTT
TRBV19	-	-	TRBJ1-5	CASNWGGDQPQHF	TGTGCCAGTAATTGGGGAGGCGATCAGCCCCAGCATTTT
TRBV11-3	TRBD1	few	TRBJ2-1	CASSLGWVTGGADYNEQFF	TGTGCCAGCAGCTTAGGTTGGGTTACAGGGGGCGCAGACTACAATGAGCAGTTCTTC
TRBV30	TRBD1	-	TRBJ1-1	CAWANRGNTEAFF	TGTGCCTGGGCAAACAGGGGTAACACTGAAGCTTTCTTT
TRBV5-6	TRBD2	-	TRBJ2-3	CASSSSGGFTDTQYF	TGTGCCAGCAGCTCTAGCGGGGGGTTCACAGATACGCAGTATTTT
TRBV11-2	TRBD2	-	TRBJ2-3	CASSPFSLAEITDTQYF	TGTGCCAGCAGCCCCTTCTCACTAGCGGAGATCACAGATACGCAGTATTTT
TRBV7-2	TRBD1	-	TRBJ1-3	CASRDRGDGNTIYF	TGTGCCAGCAGGGACAGGGGGGATGGAAACACCATATATTTT
TRBV9	-	-	TRBJ1-4	CASSKGVANEKLFF	TGTGCCAGCAGCAAGGGGGTGGCTAATGAAAAACTGTTTTTT
TRBV7-6	TRBD1	-	TRBJ1-4	CASSFGQGGNEKLFF	TGTGCCAGCAGCTTCGGACAGGGTGGGAATGAAAAACTGTTTTTT
TRBV5-8	TRBD1	-	TRBJ1-5	CASGHRGTGAGNQPQHF	TGTGCCAGCGGCCACAGGGGTACGGGTGCGGGCAATCAGCCCCAGCATTTT
TRBV5-1	-	-	TRBJ2-3	CASSLGTSFSTDTQYF	TGCGCCAGCAGCTTGGGGACATCCTTTAGCACAGATACGCAGTATTTT
TRBV2	-	-	TRBJ2-7	CASSGGLPAYEQYF	TGTGCCAGCAGTGGGGGACTTCCCGCCTACGAGCAGTACTTC
TRBV30	-	-	TRBJ1-1	CAWSPPGRVNTEAFF	TGTGCCTGGAGTCCCCCGGGAAGGGTGAACACTGAAGCTTTCTTT
TRBV9	TRBD2	-	TRBJ2-1	CASSVLTSGPSSYNEQFF	TGTGCCAGCAGCGTTCTGACTAGCGGACCGAGCTCCTACAATGAGCAGTTCTTC
TRBV5-4	-	few	TRBJ1-2	CASSLEWRAHGYTF	TGTGCCAGCAGCTTGGAGTGGAGGGCGCATGGCTACACCTTC
TRBV7-8	-	-	TRBJ1-4	CASSAQTGSLFF	TGTGCCAGCAGCGCCCAAACAGGGAGCCTGTTTTTT
TRBV6-5	TRBD1	many	TRBJ1-1	CASSRKQGGDTEAFF	TGTGCCAGCAGTCGAAAACAGGGGGGGGACACTGAAGCTTTCTTT
TRBV2	-	once	TRBJ1-2	CATPQTNYGYTF	TGTGCCACCCCACAGACCAACTATGGCTACACCTTC
TRBV11-2	-	-	TRBJ2-3	CASSRQPTDTQYF	TGTGCCAGCAGTCGACAGCCTACAGATACGCAGTATTTT
TRBV2	-	-	TRBJ1-1	CASSEARGEAFF	TGTGCCAGCAGTGAAGCGCGAGGAGAAGCTTTCTTT
TRBV10-3	TRBD1	few	TRBJ2-7	CAISARGTGILLYEQYF	TGTGCCATCAGCGCGAGGGGGACAGGGATCCTTCTCTACGAGCAGTACTTC
TRBV24-1	-	-	TRBJ1-2	CATSDPAVYGYTF	TGTGCCACCAGTGATCCGGCGGTCTATGGCTACACCTTC
TRBV5-1	TRBD1	-	TRBJ2-1	CASSPRGQGINEQFF	TGCGCCAGCAGCCCGAGGGGACAGGGAATCAATGAGCAGTTCTTC
TRBV9	TRBD2	-	TRBJ2-1	CASSPRLAGGHNEQFF	TGTGCCAGCAGCCCCCGACTAGCGGGGGGCCACAATGAGCAGTTCTTC
TRBV10-2	TRBD2	-	TRBJ2-7	CASSDRSVASGSYEQYF	TGCGCCAGCAGTGATCGTTCAGTCGCTAGCGGCTCCTACGAGCAGTACTTC
TRBV10-3	TRBD2	-	TRBJ2-3	CAISDLAGGGTDTQYF	TGTGCCATCAGTGATCTAGCGGGGGGGGGCACAGATACGCAGTATTTT
TRBV30	-	-	TRBJ1-1	CAWNRGGLTPEAFF	TGTGCCTGGAACCGGGGGGGGCTGACCCCTGAAGCTTTCTTT
TRBV29-1	TRBD2	-	TRBJ2-1	CSVGRGAYNEQFF	TGCAGCGTTGGTCGGGGGGCCTACAATGAGCAGTTCTTC
TRBV2	TRBD1	-	TRBJ1-2	CASSETSTGVYGYTF	TGTGCCAGCAGTGAAACAAGCACAGGGGTCTATGGCTACACCTTC
TRBV4-1	TRBD2	-	TRBJ2-2	CASRPGLAGTGELFF	TGCGCCAGCAGGCCGGGACTAGCGGGGACCGGGGAGCTGTTTTTT
TRBV6-5	-	-	TRBJ1-1	CASRDRTLSGTEAFF	TGTGCCAGCAGGGATCGGACGCTATCGGGGACTGAAGCTTTCTTT
TRBV3-1/TRBV3-2	-	-	TRBJ2-7	CASSQFLYEQYF	TGTGCCAGCAGCCAGTTTCTCTACGAGCAGTACTTC
TRBV28	-	-	TRBJ1-4	CASSDSYNEKLFF	TGTGCCAGCAGTGACAGTTATAATGAAAAACTGTTTTTT
TRBV5-5	TRBD1	-	TRBJ2-3	CASSTQGLGEDTQYF	TGTGCCAGCAGCACACAGGGGCTTGGGGAAGATACGCAGTATTTT
TRBV27	TRBD1	-	TRBJ1-2	CASSRTGEGYTF	TGTGCCAGCAGCCGGACAGGGGAAGGCTACACCTTC
TRBV19	TRBD1	-	TRBJ2-3	CASSTMGTYRGWFNTDTQYF	TGTGCCAGTAGTACAATGGGGACCTACAGGGGGTGGTTTAACACAGATACGCAGTATTTT
TRBV19	TRBD1	-	TRBJ2-1	CASSDRDRVVNEQFF	TGTGCCAGTAGTGACCGGGACAGGGTGGTCAATGAGCAGTTCTTC
TRBV7-3	-	-	TRBJ2-3	CASSALHRTDTQYF	TGTGCCAGCAGCGCCTTACATCGCACAGATACGCAGTATTTT
TRBV25-1	-	-	TRBJ1-1	CASSKGQGYTEAFF	TGTGCCAGCTCTAAGGGGCAGGGGTACACTGAAGCTTTCTTT
TRBV5-1	-	-	TRBJ2-7	CASSLEQSYEQYF	TGCGCCAGCAGCTTGGAACAGTCCTACGAGCAGTACTTC
TRBV5-1	-	-	TRBJ2-7	CASRRTTDMRAYEQYF	TGCGCCAGCAGACGAACCACCGACATGAGGGCCTACGAGCAGTACTTC
TRBV7-7	TRBD2	-	TRBJ2-5	CASSLELADQETQYF	TGTGCCAGCAGCTTAGAACTAGCGGACCAAGAGACCCAGTACTTC
TRBV4-1	-	few	TRBJ1-1	CASSQGTAANTEAFF	TGCGCCAGCAGCCAAGGGACAGCAGCTAACACTGAAGCTTTCTTT
TRBV11-2	-	-	TRBJ2-1	CASSLDLGGNEQFF	TGTGCCAGCAGCTTAGATTTGGGGGGTAATGAGCAGTTCTTC
TRBV27	-	-	TRBJ2-3	CASTWQGTDTQYF	TGTGCCAGCACCTGGCAGGGCACAGATACGCAGTATTTT
TRBV10-3	TRBD2	-	TRBJ2-7	CAISRTSGAAYEQYF	TGTGCCATCAGTAGAACTAGCGGCGCGGCCTACGAGCAGTACTTC